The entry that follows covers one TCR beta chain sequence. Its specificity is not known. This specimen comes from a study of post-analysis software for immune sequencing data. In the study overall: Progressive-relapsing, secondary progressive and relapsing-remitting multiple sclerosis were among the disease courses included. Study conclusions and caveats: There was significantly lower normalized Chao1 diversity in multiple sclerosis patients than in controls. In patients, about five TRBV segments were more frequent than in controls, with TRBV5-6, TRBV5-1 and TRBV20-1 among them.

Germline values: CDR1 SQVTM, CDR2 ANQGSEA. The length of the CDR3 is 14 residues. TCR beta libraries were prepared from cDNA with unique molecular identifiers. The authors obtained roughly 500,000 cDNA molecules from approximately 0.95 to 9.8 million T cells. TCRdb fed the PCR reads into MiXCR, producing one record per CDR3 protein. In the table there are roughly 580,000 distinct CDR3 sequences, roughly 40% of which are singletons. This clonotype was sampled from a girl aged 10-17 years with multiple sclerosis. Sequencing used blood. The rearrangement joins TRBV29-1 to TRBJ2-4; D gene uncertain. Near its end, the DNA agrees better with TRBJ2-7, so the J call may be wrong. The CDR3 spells CSVDPPRAPYEQYF. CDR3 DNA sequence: TGCAGCGTTGATCCCCCCCGAGCCCCCTACGAGCAGTACTTC.